This T cell receptor (beta chain) stems from a study of blood T cell repertoires in COVID-19. On the study more broadly: From T cells, B-cell-depleted T cells, or PBMCs came the material, which was cDNA or gDNA.

Original processing notes: Amplified reference gene primers provided the basis for estimating nucleated cell counts. Profiling relied on immunoSEQ multiplex PCR, and the TCRdb table lists in-frame clones only, not all of them. V and J calls and clone size are as listed in that table; D and trimming were resolved from the DNA. The table lists approximately 200,000 clones, approximately 88% of them singletons. Trimming cost V 2 bases and J 7 bases, with 11 bases left between them. The CDR3 consists of 14 residues. Per germline, CDR1 ENHRY and CDR2 SYGVKD. The sequence was collected from a woman aged 25 to 39 with acute or convalescent COVID-19. This rearrangement joins TRBV10-3 to TRBJ1-4; unclear D gene. Sequenced sample: peripheral blood. In DNA form, the CDR3 reads TGTGCCATCAGTGAGCCCGACACCAGTGAAAAACTGTTTTTT. It specifies CAISEPDTSEKLFF.